This entry describes one T cell receptor (beta chain). Its antigen remains unidentified. Using immunoSEQ multiplex PCR, the repertoire was profiled, and TCRdb retains in-frame clones only, with some absent. The sample contains around 31,000 clones, roughly 90% of which appear only once. The CDR3 is 14 amino acids. V was clipped by 5 bases and J by 0 bases, with 8 bases between them. Germline lookup yields CDR1 KGHSH and CDR2 LQKENI. The data belong to a study of T cells after posttransplantation cyclophosphamide. The study's findings and limits: Donor-recipient repertoire similarity was low at 1-2 months, rising over year one.

The naive gate required viable CD3+CD4+ or CD3+CD8+ cells with CCR7+CD45RA+CD45RO-CD95-CD27+CD28+ phenotype. The chain carries TRBV18 and TRBJ1-3; D is perhaps TRBD1 (5 bases). Sequenced material: naive CD4+ T cells sorted from blood. The receptor's source is a man aged 25-45 years in good health and a related stem cell transplant donor. The CDR3 region is CASSSDNSGNTIYF. The CDR3, as DNA: TGTGCCAGCTCATCGGACAACTCTGGAAACACCATATATTTT.